A single sample gave rise to the 17 T cell receptor beta chains below, sequenced in a study of PD-1 blockade in mismatch repair-deficient tumors. The method was immunoSEQ multiplex PCR; TCRdb's version includes in-frame clones alone and lacks a portion of them. The sample yields about 51,000 clones, approximately 80% seen once. The specimen comprised peripheral blood, sampled 4 weeks after starting pembrolizumab. The receptors were sampled from an adult with mismatch repair-deficient cancer.

This clone was counted between two and nine times. J is TRBJ2-2 and V is TRBV7-3; D is possibly TRBD1 (6 bases). The CDR3 extends over 15 amino acids. The germline CDR1 and CDR2 sequences are SGHTA and FQGTGA. Trimming pared 1 base from V and 6 bases from J, leaving 12 bases between. The CDR3 DNA reads TGTGCCAGCAGCTTAATAGGGGGAGCGGCCGGGGAGCTGTTTTTT. It is translated as CASSLIGGAAGELFF.

This chain joins TRBV25-1 and TRBJ2-7; D tentatively fits TRBD1 or TRBD2 (7 bases each). Trimming pared 8 bases from V and 0 bases from J, leaving 20 bases between. This CDR3 spans 16 amino acids. Germline loops: CDR1 MGHDK, CDR2 SYGVNS. CDR3 sequence reads: CASSDAGGGRSYEQYF. In DNA, the CDR3 is TGTGCCAGCTCAGACGCAGGGGGGGGGCGCTCCTACGAGCAGTACTTC.

The V and J genes are TRBV7-3 and TRBJ1-1; TRBD1 might be the D (5 bases). Germline CDR1 and CDR2: SGHTA and FQGTGA. V lost 5 bases to trimming and J lost 2 bases, with 9 bases between them. The CDR3 covers 13 residues. The DNA of the CDR3 is TGTGCCAGCAGCGCTCAGGGTAACACTGAAGCTTTCTTT. As protein: CASSAQGNTEAFF.

This clone has only one observation. This chain uses TRBV4-2 with TRBJ2-1; D unresolved. The CDR3 is made up of 13 amino acids. The V end was cut by 4 bases, the J end by 6 bases, with 10 bases between. Per germline, CDR1 LGHNA and CDR2 YNFKEQ. CDR3 nucleotide sequence: TGTGCCAGCAGCCTCGAACCGCCCAATGAGCAGTTCTTC. Protein product: CASSLEPPNEQFF.

This clone is a singleton in its sample. As DNA, the CDR3 is TGTGCCAGCAGTTACCGGGGGGACGGGGAGCTGTTTTTT. Amino acids: CASSYRGDGELFF. This chain uses TRBV6-5 with TRBJ2-2, with 7 nucleotides matching TRBD2. Trimming took 2 bases from V and 7 from J; bases not matched to a gene: 1. Germline values: CDR1 MNHEY, CDR2 SVGAGI. The length of the CDR3 is 13 residues.

This clone was observed once. CDR3 protein: CASSFRDGADEQFF. CDR3 nucleotides: TGTGCCAGCAGCTTCCGGGACGGGGCGGATGAGCAGTTCTTC. The J gene is TRBJ2-1, the V gene TRBV7-9; possibly TRBD1 or TRBD2 for D (5 bases each). The CDR3 loop spans 14 amino acids. Germline V CDR1 and CDR2: SEHNR, FQNEAQ (reference sequence). V was cut by 3 bases and J by 8 bases, with 14 bases left in between.

J is TRBJ2-2 and V is TRBV7-3, with 7 nucleotides matching TRBD2. V was pared by 1 base and J by 1 base, with 3 bases of the junction left unmatched. The CDR3 sequence is 16 residues long. Germline V gene lookup returns CDR1 SGHTA and CDR2 FQGTGA. This CDR3 reads CASSLRGGGNTGELFF. Here the CDR3 DNA reads TGTGCCAGCAGCTTAAGGGGCGGGGGGAACACCGGGGAGCTGTTTTTT.

This chain connects TRBV19 to TRBJ2-1; D unclear. The CDR3 is 15 residues long. The V and J ends lost 5 bases and 3 bases respectively, with 14 bases between them. The V gene's germline CDR1 is LNHDA and CDR2 SQIVND (reference sequence). CDR3: CASSPGQELYNEQFF. DNA for the CDR3: TGTGCCAGTAGTCCCGGGCAGGAGCTCTACAATGAGCAGTTCTTC.

The rearrangement uses TRBV5-1 and TRBJ2-5, with TRBD1 matching over 10 bases. Germline V gene data show CDR1 as SGHRS and CDR2 as YFSETQ. V gave up 3 bases and J gave up 4 bases; unmatched junction bases: 6. The CDR3 loop spans 15 amino acids. DNA of the CDR3: TGCGCCAGCAGCTCGGTGACAGGGGGCCCAGAGACCCAGTACTTC. Residues: CASSSVTGGPETQYF.

The V gene is TRBV9, the J gene TRBJ2-3; maybe TRBD2 (6 bases). CDR3 length equals 15 residues. The germline CDR1 and CDR2 sequences are SGDLS and YYNGEE. V lost 3 bases and J lost 2, with 13 bases in between. The CDR3 loop reads CASSAKGGTTDTQYF. The CDR3 nucleotides read TGTGCCAGCAGCGCGAAAGGAGGGACCACAGATACGCAGTATTTT.

V and J are TRBV7-2 and TRBJ2-5; tentatively, D is TRBD2 (5 bases). The V gene lost 1 base and the J gene lost 0 bases, with 18 bases spanning the gap. The CDR3 length is 18 residues. Germline assignment: CDR1 SGHTA and CDR2 FQGNSA. The CDR3: CASSLVATTYGDQETQYF. In DNA, the CDR3 is TGTGCCAGCAGCTTAGTGGCGACTACTTACGGGGACCAAGAGACCCAGTACTTC.

The rearrangement links TRBV19 to TRBJ2-7; D perhaps matches TRBD2 (6 bases). Trimming took 4 bases from V and 3 from J, leaving 13 bases between them. Looked up from germline, CDR1 is LNHDA and CDR2 is SQIVND (reference sequence). The CDR3 is 14 residues long. CDR3 sequence reads: CASSTPGLHYEQYF. The DNA for the CDR3 is TGTGCCAGTAGTACGCCGGGACTTCACTACGAGCAGTACTTC.

The J gene is TRBJ1-1, the V gene TRBV7-9; D remains ambiguous. The V end lost 1 base, the J end lost 5 bases, and 11 bases lay between the germline ends. Germline V lookup: CDR1 SEHNR, CDR2 FQNEAQ (reference sequence). This CDR3 has 14 residues. CDR3: CASSLVGYGTEAFF. CDR3 sequence (DNA): TGTGCCAGCAGCTTAGTCGGCTATGGGACTGAAGCTTTCTTT.

The rearrangement joins TRBV7-2 to TRBJ2-1; 9 nucleotides align to TRBD2. Trimming took 1 base from V and 8 from J; bases not matched to a gene: 12. The germline V gene has CDR1 SGHTA and CDR2 FQGNSA. The CDR3 has 17 residues. The CDR3 protein is CASSLEVVLAGIDEQFF. CDR3 DNA: TGTGCCAGCAGCTTAGAAGTCGTTCTAGCGGGAATAGATGAGCAGTTCTTC.

V usage is TRBV27 and J usage is TRBJ2-7, with D possibly matching TRBD1 (6 bases). The CDR3 sequence is 14 residues long. The ends were cut back, 2 bases at V and 3 bases at J, with 11 bases in the middle. The germline V gene encodes CDR1 MNHEY and CDR2 SMNVEV (reference sequence). The CDR3 DNA is TGTGCCAGCAGTTTAGCCCCACAGGGCTACGAGCAGTACTTC. This gives the protein CASSLAPQGYEQYF.

The CDR3 DNA sequence: TGCGCCAGCAGCCAAGATTTTGGGACTAGTAGGCTTGAGCAGTTCTTC. Translation gives CASSQDFGTSRLEQFF. The V gene is TRBV4-1, the J gene TRBJ2-1, with 8 bases lining up with TRBD2. V lost 0 bases, J lost 9 bases, and 10 bases stayed unmatched. CDR3 size: 16 residues. Germline-derived CDR1 and CDR2 are MGHRA and YSYEKL.

A few counts support this clone. The rearrangement uses TRBV7-8 and TRBJ1-2; TRBD1 might be the D (5 bases). The CDR3 is 14 residues long. V lost 3 bases, J lost 5 bases, and 13 bases lay in between. Germline V gene sequence: CDR1 SGHVS, CDR2 FQNEAQ. The DNA for the CDR3 is TGTGCCAGCAGCTTCCTCGTTGGGACTTATGGCTACACCTTC. Amino acid sequence: CASSFLVGTYGYTF. Full variable domain (rest looked up from reference TRBV7-8 and TRBJ1-2): GAGVSQSPRYKVAKRGQDVALRCDPISGHVSLFWYQQALGQGPEFLTYFQNEAQLDKSGLPSDRFFAERPEGSVSTLKIQRTQQEDSAVYLCASSFLVGTYGYTFGSGTRLTVV.